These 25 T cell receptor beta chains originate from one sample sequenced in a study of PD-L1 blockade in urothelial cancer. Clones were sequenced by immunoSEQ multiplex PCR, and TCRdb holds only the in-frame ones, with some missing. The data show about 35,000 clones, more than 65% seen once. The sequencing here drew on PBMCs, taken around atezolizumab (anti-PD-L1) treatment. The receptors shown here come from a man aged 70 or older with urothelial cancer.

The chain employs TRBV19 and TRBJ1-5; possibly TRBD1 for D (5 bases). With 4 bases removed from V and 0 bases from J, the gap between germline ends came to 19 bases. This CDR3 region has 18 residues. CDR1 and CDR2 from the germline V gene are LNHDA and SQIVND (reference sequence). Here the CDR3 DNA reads TGTGCCAGTAGTAAGTCCGGGACGGGGACTTATAGCAATCAGCCCCAGCATTTT. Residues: CASSKSGTGTYSNQPQHF.

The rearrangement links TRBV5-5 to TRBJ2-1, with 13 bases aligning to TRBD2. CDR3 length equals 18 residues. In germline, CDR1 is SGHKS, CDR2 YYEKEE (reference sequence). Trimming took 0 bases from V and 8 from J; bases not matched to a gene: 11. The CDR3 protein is CASSLEGRLAGGMDEQFF. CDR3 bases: TGTGCCAGCAGCTTGGAGGGCAGACTAGCGGGAGGCATGGATGAGCAGTTCTTC.

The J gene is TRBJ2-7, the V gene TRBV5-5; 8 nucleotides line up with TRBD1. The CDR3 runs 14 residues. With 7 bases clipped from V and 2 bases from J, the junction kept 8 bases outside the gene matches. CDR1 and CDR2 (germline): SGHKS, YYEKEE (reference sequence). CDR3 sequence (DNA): TGTGCCAGCGGACTACAGGGGGGTCCCTACGAGCAGTACTTC. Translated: CASGLQGGPYEQYF.

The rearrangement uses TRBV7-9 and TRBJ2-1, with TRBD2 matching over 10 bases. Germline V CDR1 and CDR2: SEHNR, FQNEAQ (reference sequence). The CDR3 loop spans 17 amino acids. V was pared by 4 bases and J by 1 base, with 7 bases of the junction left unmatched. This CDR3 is CASSSTSGPRSYNEQFF. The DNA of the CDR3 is TGTGCCAGCAGCTCGACTAGCGGGCCCAGATCCTACAATGAGCAGTTCTTC.

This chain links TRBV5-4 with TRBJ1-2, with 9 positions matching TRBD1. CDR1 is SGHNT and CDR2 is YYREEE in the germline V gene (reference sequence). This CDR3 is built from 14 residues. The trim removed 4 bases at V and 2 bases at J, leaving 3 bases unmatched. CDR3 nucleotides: TGTGCCAGCAGCCCTGGGACAGGGAACTATGGCTACACCTTC. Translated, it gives CASSPGTGNYGYTF.

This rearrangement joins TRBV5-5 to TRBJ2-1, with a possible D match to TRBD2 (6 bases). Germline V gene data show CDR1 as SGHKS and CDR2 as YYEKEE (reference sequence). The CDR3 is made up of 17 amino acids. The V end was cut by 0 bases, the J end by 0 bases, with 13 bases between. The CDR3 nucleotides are TGTGCCAGCAGCTTGGCGATCGGGGGAAGCTCCTACAATGAGCAGTTCTTC. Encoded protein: CASSLAIGGSSYNEQFF.

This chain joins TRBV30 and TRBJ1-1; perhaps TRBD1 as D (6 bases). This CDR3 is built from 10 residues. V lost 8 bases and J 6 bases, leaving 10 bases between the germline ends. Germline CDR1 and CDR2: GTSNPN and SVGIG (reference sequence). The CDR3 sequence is CAGRQAEAFF. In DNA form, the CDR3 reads TGTGCCGGTCGACAGGCTGAAGCTTTCTTT.

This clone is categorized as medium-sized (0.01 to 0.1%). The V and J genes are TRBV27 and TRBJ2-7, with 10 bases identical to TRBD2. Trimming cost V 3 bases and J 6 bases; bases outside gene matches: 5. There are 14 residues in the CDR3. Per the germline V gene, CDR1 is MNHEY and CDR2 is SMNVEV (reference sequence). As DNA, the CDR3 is TGTGCCAGCAGTTTGGTAGCGGGAGGAACCGAGCAGTACTTC. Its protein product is CASSLVAGGTEQYF.

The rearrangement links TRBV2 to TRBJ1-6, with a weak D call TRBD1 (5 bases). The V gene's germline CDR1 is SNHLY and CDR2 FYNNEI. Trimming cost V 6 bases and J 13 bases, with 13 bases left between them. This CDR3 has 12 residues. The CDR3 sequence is CASRPGLSPLHF. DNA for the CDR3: TGTGCCAGCAGGCCAGGGTTAAGTCCCCTCCACTTT.

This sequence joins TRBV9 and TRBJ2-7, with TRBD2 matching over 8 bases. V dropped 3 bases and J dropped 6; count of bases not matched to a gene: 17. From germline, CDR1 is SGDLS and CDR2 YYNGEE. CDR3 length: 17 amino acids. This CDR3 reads CASSGRVRASGPSEQYF. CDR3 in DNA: TGTGCCAGCAGCGGAAGGGTGAGGGCTAGCGGGCCCTCCGAGCAGTACTTC. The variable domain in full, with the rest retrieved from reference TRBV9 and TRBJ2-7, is DSGVTQTPKHLITATGQRVTLRCSPRSGDLSVYWYQQSLDQGLQFLIQYYNGEERAKGNILERFSAQQFPDLHSELNLSSLELGDSALYFCASSGRVRASGPSEQYFGPGTRLTVT.

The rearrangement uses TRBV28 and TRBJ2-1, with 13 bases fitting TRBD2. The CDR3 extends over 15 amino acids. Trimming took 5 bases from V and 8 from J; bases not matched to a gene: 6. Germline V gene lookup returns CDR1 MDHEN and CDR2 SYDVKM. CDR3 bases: TGTGCCAGCAGTCCAGGACTAGCGGGAGTATATGAGCAGTTCTTC. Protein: CASSPGLAGVYEQFF. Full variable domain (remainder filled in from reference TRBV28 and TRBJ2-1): DVKVTQSSRYLVKRTGEKVFLECVQDMDHENMFWYRQDPGLGLRLIYFSYDVKMKEKGDIPEGYSVSREKKERFSLILESASTNQTSMYLCASSPGLAGVYEQFFGPGTRLTVL.

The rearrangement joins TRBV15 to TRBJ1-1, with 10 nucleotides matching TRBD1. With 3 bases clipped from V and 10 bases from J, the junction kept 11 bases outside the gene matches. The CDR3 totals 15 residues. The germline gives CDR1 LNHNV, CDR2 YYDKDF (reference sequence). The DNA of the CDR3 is TGTGCCACCAGCAGGGGACCGGGACAGGGGATCCTAGCTTTCTTT. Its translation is CATSRGPGQGILAFF.

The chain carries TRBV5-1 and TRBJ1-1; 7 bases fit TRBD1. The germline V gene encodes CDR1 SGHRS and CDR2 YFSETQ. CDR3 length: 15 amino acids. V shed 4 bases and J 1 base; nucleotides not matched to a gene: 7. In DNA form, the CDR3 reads TGCGCCAGCAGCCCTTTGACAGGGAAGAACACTGAAGCTTTCTTT. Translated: CASSPLTGKNTEAFF.

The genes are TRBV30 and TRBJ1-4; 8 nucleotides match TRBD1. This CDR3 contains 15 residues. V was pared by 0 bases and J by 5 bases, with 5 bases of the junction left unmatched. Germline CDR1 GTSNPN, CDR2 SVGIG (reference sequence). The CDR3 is CAWSVGTGSNEKLFF. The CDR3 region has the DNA TGTGCCTGGAGTGTTGGGACAGGAAGCAATGAAAAACTGTTTTTT.

CDR3 in DNA: TGTGCCAGTAATACCAAAACAGGGTCCGGGGAGCTGTTTTTT. It specifies CASNTKTGSGELFF. The genes are TRBV19 and TRBJ2-2; D might be TRBD1 (6 bases). This CDR3 has 14 amino acids. Germline V gene data show CDR1 as LNHDA and CDR2 as SQIVND (reference sequence). V shed 7 bases and J shed 6 bases, with 15 bases lying between them.

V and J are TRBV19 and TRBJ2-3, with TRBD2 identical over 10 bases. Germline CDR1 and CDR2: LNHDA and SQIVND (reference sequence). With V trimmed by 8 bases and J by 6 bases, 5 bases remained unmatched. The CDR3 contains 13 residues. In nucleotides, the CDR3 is TGTGCCAGTGGACTAGCGGTACGGGATACGCAGTATTTT. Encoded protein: CASGLAVRDTQYF.

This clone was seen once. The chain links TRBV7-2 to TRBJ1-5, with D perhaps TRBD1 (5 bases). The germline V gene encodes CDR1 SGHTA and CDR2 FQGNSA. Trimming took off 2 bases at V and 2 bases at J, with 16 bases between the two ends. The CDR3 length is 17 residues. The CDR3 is CASSLRSGPGRNQPQHF. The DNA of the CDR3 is TGTGCCAGCAGCTTAAGGTCAGGCCCAGGGCGCAATCAGCCCCAGCATTTT.

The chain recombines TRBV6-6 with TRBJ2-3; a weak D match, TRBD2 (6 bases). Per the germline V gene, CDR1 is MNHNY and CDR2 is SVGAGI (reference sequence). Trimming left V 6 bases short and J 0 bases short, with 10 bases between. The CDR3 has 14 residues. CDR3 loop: CASREGPSTDTQYF. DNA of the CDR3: TGTGCCAGCAGGGAGGGACCGAGCACAGATACGCAGTATTTT.

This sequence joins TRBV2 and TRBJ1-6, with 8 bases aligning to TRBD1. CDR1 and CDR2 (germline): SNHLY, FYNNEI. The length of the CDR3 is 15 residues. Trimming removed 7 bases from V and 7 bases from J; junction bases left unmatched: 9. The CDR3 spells CASNPQGARNSPLHF. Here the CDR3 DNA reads TGTGCCAGCAACCCCCAGGGGGCGAGGAATTCACCCCTCCACTTT.

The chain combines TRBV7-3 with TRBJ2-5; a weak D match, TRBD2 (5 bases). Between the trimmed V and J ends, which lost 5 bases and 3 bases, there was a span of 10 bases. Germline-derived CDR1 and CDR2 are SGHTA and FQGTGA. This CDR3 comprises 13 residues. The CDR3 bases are TGTGCCAGCAGCGGACTGATGAAAGAGACCCAGTACTTC. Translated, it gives CASSGLMKETQYF.

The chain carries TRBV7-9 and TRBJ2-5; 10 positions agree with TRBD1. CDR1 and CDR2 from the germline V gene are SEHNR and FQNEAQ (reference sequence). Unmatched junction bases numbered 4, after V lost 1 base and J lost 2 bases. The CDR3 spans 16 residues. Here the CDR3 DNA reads TGTGCCAGCAGCTTAGGGACAGGGGGAAATCAAGAGACCCAGTACTTC. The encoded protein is CASSLGTGGNQETQYF.

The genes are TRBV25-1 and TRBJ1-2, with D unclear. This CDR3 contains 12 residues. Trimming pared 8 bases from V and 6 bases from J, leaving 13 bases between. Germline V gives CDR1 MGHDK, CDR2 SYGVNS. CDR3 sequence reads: CASGFDLDGYTF. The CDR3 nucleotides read TGTGCCAGCGGTTTCGACTTAGATGGCTACACCTTC.

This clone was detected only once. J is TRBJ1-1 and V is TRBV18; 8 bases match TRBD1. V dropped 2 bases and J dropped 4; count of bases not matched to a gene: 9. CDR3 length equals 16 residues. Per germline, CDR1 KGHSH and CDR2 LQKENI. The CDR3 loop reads CASSPSSSGGLTEAFF. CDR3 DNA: TGTGCCAGCTCACCATCATCATCAGGGGGCCTCACTGAAGCTTTCTTT.

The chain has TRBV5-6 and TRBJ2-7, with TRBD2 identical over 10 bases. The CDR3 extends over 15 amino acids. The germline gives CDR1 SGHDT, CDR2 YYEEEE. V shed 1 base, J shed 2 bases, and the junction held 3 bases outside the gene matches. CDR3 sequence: CASSLRTSGPYEQYF. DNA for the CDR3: TGTGCCAGCAGCTTGCGGACTAGCGGTCCCTACGAGCAGTACTTC.

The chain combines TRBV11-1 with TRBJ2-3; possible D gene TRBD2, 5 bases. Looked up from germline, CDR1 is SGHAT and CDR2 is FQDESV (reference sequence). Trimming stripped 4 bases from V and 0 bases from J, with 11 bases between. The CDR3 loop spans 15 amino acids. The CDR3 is CASSSPRASTDTQYF. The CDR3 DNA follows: TGTGCCAGCAGCTCCCCGCGGGCTAGCACAGATACGCAGTATTTT. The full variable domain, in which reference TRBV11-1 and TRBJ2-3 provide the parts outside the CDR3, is EAEVAQSPRYKITEKSQAVAFWCDPISGHATLYWYRQILGQGPELLVQFQDESVVDDSQLPKDRFSAERLKGVDSTLKIQPAELGDSAMYLCASSSPRASTDTQYFGPGTRLTVL.